This passage covers 21 T cell receptor beta chains from one sample sequenced in a study of identical twins. TCRdb processed the 5' RACE reads anew with MiXCR; each CDR3 protein has one entry. This repertoire shows 1.5 million or so distinct CDR3 sequences, under 35% found once; its top ten account for more than 0.25%. What was sequenced was cord blood. These receptors were obtained from a newborn girl in good health.

The V call is TRBV15, the J call TRBJ2-1, with 15 bases fitting TRBD2. The DNA matches TRBJ2-7 better at its end, which makes the J call doubtful. The CDR3 sequence is 19 residues long. Germline assignment: CDR1 LNHNV and CDR2 YYDKDF (reference sequence). In DNA, the CDR3 is TGTGCCGTCGGCCGCCCGGGACTAGCGGGGGGACCCTACTACAATGAGCAGTACTTC. Encoded protein: CAVGRPGLAGGPYYNEQYF.

This clonotype turned up a few times. This chain connects TRBV2 to TRBJ2-1; D uncertain. The CDR3 extends over 13 amino acids. Germline-derived CDR1 and CDR2 are SNHLY and FYNNEI. Trimming took off 8 bases at V and 1 base at J, with 9 bases between the two ends. The CDR3 DNA follows: TGTGCCAGCGTGGCGGTATCCTACAATGAGCAGTTCTTC. Translation: CASVAVSYNEQFF.

This chain uses TRBV5-1 with TRBJ1-1, with D possibly being TRBD1 (6 bases). V lost 4 bases to trimming and J lost 4 bases, with 23 bases between them. Looked up from germline, CDR1 is SGHRS and CDR2 is YFSETQ. The CDR3 has 17 amino acids. The CDR3 DNA sequence: TGCGCCAGCAGCGCCGTCGTTACAGGGCACTCGGGCACTGAAGCTTTCTTT. Amino acid sequence: CASSAVVTGHSGTEAFF.

This clonotype showed up just a few times. The chain is built from TRBV2 and TRBJ1-6; D uncertain. The CDR3 sequence is 12 residues long. Trimming removed 3 bases at V and 5 bases at J, with 2 bases between. Germline V gene lookup returns CDR1 SNHLY and CDR2 FYNNEI. CDR3 sequence reads: CASSEDNSPLHF. DNA of the CDR3: TGTGCCAGCAGTGAGGATAATTCACCCCTCCACTTT.

The genes are TRBV14 and TRBJ2-7, with D possibly matching TRBD1 (6 bases). CDR1 and CDR2 (germline): SGHDN, FVKESK. The V end lost 0 bases, the J end lost 5 bases, and 14 bases lay between the germline ends. The length of the CDR3 is 15 residues. CDR3 amino acids: CASSQDPRTANEQYF. In nucleotides, the CDR3 is TGTGCCAGCAGCCAAGATCCCCGGACAGCTAACGAGCAGTACTTC.

This clonotype was seen a handful of times. This chain connects TRBV24-1 to TRBJ1-1; D gene unclear. Trimming removed 4 bases from V and 2 bases from J, with 4 bases in between. Germline values: CDR1 KGHDR, CDR2 SFDVKD. This CDR3 has 12 amino acids. The chain's CDR3 is CATSDKNTEAFF. The CDR3 DNA reads as TGTGCCACCAGTGACAAAAACACTGAAGCTTTCTTT.

This clonotype was detected only a few times. DNA for the CDR3: TGTGCCAGCAGCTTACTCCCACTGAGCACAGATACGCAGTATTTT. The encoded protein is CASSLLPLSTDTQYF. The chain carries TRBV7-8 and TRBJ2-3; D remains ambiguous. Deletions cut 2 bases from V and 0 bases from J, with 9 bases between. The CDR3 is 15 amino acids. CDR1 is SGHVS, CDR2 FQNEAQ, per germline.

V is TRBV29-1 and J is TRBJ1-1, with D perhaps TRBD1 (6 bases). The V gene's germline CDR1 is SQVTM and CDR2 ANQGSEA. Trimming cost V 7 bases and J 6 bases, with 18 bases left between them. The CDR3 is 13 amino acids. CDR3 coding DNA: TGCAGCGGTTCCAAACGGCCAGGGGCTGAAGCTTTCTTT. Encoded protein: CSGSKRPGAEAFF.

The table lists this clonotype with a few counts. The chain couples TRBV20-1 to TRBJ2-7, with D maybe TRBD2 (6 bases). V lost 0 bases and J lost 0, with 15 bases in between. Germline V CDR1 and CDR2: DFQATT, SNEGSKA (reference sequence). The CDR3 is 16 amino acids. CDR3 DNA: TGCAGTGCTAGAGATCTAGGCGGGACGGACTCCTACGAGCAGTACTTC. Residues: CSARDLGGTDSYEQYF.

This clonotype has just a few counts. The chain combines TRBV7-2 with TRBJ1-5; D remains ambiguous. Germline lookup yields CDR1 SGHTA and CDR2 FQGNSA. The CDR3 is 14 amino acids. With 5 bases removed from V and 5 bases from J, the gap between germline ends came to 13 bases. The CDR3 nucleotides read TGTGCCAGCAGCCCAGGCAGATTGGATCAGCCCCAGCATTTT. As protein: CASSPGRLDQPQHF.

V is TRBV24-1 and J is TRBJ2-3; 10 bases line up with TRBD2. CDR1 is KGHDR, CDR2 SFDVKD, per germline. The CDR3 has 15 residues. The trim removed 4 bases at V and 2 bases at J, leaving 2 bases unmatched. In DNA, the CDR3 is TGTGCCACCAGTGAAGCGGGAGGGCCCACAGATACGCAGTATTTT. The encoded protein is CATSEAGGPTDTQYF.

This clonotype was observed a handful of times. The CDR3 spells CASRIRGGADTQYF. The CDR3 bases are TGTGCCAGCAGGATCAGAGGGGGAGCAGATACGCAGTATTTT. The gene calls are TRBV6-5 and TRBJ2-3; D possibly corresponds to TRBD1 (6 bases). The CDR3 spans 14 residues. V lost 6 bases and J lost 4, with 14 bases in between. Germline V gene data show CDR1 as MNHEY and CDR2 as SVGAGI.

This clonotype has a handful of counts. The chain links TRBV3-1 to TRBJ1-2; D call uncertain. V dropped 0 bases and J dropped 8 bases, with 13 bases sitting between them. Germline CDR1 and CDR2: LGHDT and YNNKEL (reference sequence). The CDR3 totals 14 residues. The CDR3 sequence: CASSQDGPLEGYTF. CDR3 coding DNA: TGTGCCAGCAGCCAAGATGGGCCGTTAGAGGGCTACACCTTC.

This clonotype was seen more than once but under ten times. V usage is TRBV4-1 and J usage is TRBJ2-1; 7 positions match TRBD2. Germline values: CDR1 MGHRA, CDR2 YSYEKL. This CDR3 spans 15 amino acids. V lost 2 bases, J lost 8 bases, and 9 bases stayed unmatched. This CDR3 is CASSQTPLASDEQFF. For the CDR3, the DNA is TGCGCCAGCAGCCAAACCCCACTAGCGTCGGATGAGCAGTTCTTC.

A few counts support this clonotype. This chain links TRBV7-9 with TRBJ2-5; 7 positions match TRBD2. The CDR3 loop spans 18 amino acids. Germline CDR1 and CDR2: SEHNR and FQNEAQ (reference sequence). Unmatched junction bases numbered 15, after V lost 5 bases and J lost 0 bases. For the CDR3, the DNA is TGTGCCAGCAGCCCCGGGACTACCTATTACCTTTACCAAGAGACCCAGTACTTC. It is translated as CASSPGTTYYLYQETQYF.

This clonotype was counted many times. The gene calls are TRBV29-1 and TRBJ2-1; D might be TRBD1 or TRBD2, each matching 5 bases. The germline V and J ends were trimmed by 0 bases and 9 bases, with 9 bases remaining between them. Germline assignment: CDR1 SQVTM and CDR2 ANQGSEA. This CDR3 is 12 amino acids long. The CDR3 reads CSVEDPGGEQFF. CDR3 DNA: TGCAGCGTTGAAGATCCTGGGGGTGAGCAGTTCTTC.

A remark on this clonotype: Sequence at one end of the junction differs from germline and may be a read error. The rearrangement joins TRBV5-1 to TRBJ2-5; 12 nucleotides line up with TRBD2. The CDR3 length is 15 residues. Germline CDR1 and CDR2: SGHRS and YFSETQ. The DNA for the CDR3 is TGCGCCAGCAGCCCGACTAGCGGGAGTACAGAGACCCGGTACTTC. Translating it yields CASSPTSGSTETRYF.

In regard to this clonotype: Possible read error: a much larger clone is one base away. V is TRBV29-1 and J is TRBJ2-1; no clear D. Germline lookup yields CDR1 SQVTM and CDR2 ANQGSEA. The CDR3 is made up of 11 amino acids. CDR3 in DNA: TGCAGCGCTACACTGTACAGTGAGCAGTTCTTC. This encodes CSATLYSEQFF.

This clonotype was detected a few times. The chain joins TRBV4-2 to TRBJ2-7; 9 bases match TRBD2. Germline assignment: CDR1 LGHNA and CDR2 YNFKEQ. CDR3 length: 16 amino acids. Germline trimming cut 0 bases from V and 3 bases from J; bases unmatched to any gene: 6. In DNA, the CDR3 is TGTGCCAGCAGCCAAGATAGCGGGGGTAAAGGCTACGAGCAGTACTTC. Protein: CASSQDSGGKGYEQYF.

The chain recombines TRBV30 with TRBJ1-5; no firm D call. Between the trimmed V and J ends, which lost 0 bases and 3 bases, there was a span of 9 bases. This CDR3 has 14 amino acids. Germline V gene sequence: CDR1 GTSNPN, CDR2 SVGIG (reference sequence). CDR3 nucleotides: TGTGCCTGGAGTGTACTCGATGTCAATCAGCCCCAGCATTTT. Translating gives CAWSVLDVNQPQHF. Drawing the rest from reference TRBV30 and TRBJ1-5, the complete variable domain is SQTIHQWPATLVQPVGSPLSLECTVEGTSNPNLYWYRQAAGRGLQLLFYSVGIGQISSEVPQNLSASRPQDRQFILSSKKLLLSDSGFYLCAWSVLDVNQPQHFGDGTRLSIL.

V usage is TRBV12-3 or TRBV12-4 and J usage is TRBJ2-3, with D possibly being TRBD2 (6 bases). This CDR3 region has 15 residues. Trimming stripped 1 base from V and 3 bases from J, with 11 bases between. The CDR3: CASSLVAVRTDTQYF. The CDR3 coding sequence is TGTGCCAGCAGTTTAGTAGCGGTGAGGACAGATACGCAGTATTTT.